This T cell receptor (beta chain) is drawn from a study of identical twins. The CDR3 covers 14 residues. With 4 bases removed from V and 4 bases from J, the gap between germline ends came to 13 bases. Germline V gene sequence: CDR1 SEHNR, CDR2 FQNEAQ (reference sequence). A universal primer site was created by template switching, with the cDNA bearing unique molecular identifiers. TCRdb called the 5' RACE reads again in MiXCR, with one record for every CDR3 protein. Among 350,000 to 500,000 distinct CDR3 sequences listed, 15% to 20% were seen once. Study findings and constraints: Within cord blood, abundant beta clonotypes carried fewer insertions, but memory repertoires showed no such trend. Monozygotic twins shared more out-of-frame TCR alpha than recombination models predicted.

As to this clonotype: Its antigen is still unknown.

This chain links TRBV7-9 with TRBJ2-5; no reliable D call. The sequence came from a man aged 45 to 65 in good health. Input material: naive T cells sorted from blood. The CDR3 region is CASSWAGPVETQYF. DNA of the CDR3: TGTGCCAGCAGCTGGGCAGGACCAGTAGAGACCCAGTACTTC.